This TCR beta chain was profiled in a study of T cell responses to AZD1222 COVID-19 vaccine. Whole-study results and caveats: Clonal diversity was possibly underestimated, and the donors were mostly white British, with more females. Elevations in Spike-specific TCR breadth and depth followed administration of two AZD1222 doses.

Deletions cut 7 bases from V and 2 bases from J, with 24 bases between. The CDR3 is made up of 18 amino acids. Generated by immunoSEQ multiplex PCR, the TCRdb table keeps only in-frame clones and is missing some. Of more than 95,000 clones detected, around 85% appear once; the ten largest clones hold around 4.4%. In regard to this clone: Its cognate antigen is unknown.

The source was peripheral blood, collected 28 days after the second AZD1222 dose. This receptor was taken from an adult who received the AZD1222 COVID-19 vaccine. The chain carries TRBV23-1 and TRBJ1-5, with D uncertain. TRBV23-1 counts as an open reading frame of uncertain function. DNA of the CDR3: TGCGCCAGCATCCCCCTGGAACAGACCGAGAGGGGCAATCAGCCCCAGCATTTT. Encoded protein: CASIPLEQTERGNQPQHF.